This T cell receptor (beta chain) was identified during a study of Graves' ophthalmopathy and Graves' hyperthyroidism. Study-level results: Most expanded clonotypes in thyroid above 0.001 frequency also showed up in blood.

Other autoimmune diseases, uncontrolled infections, pregnancy or lactation ruled patients out of participation. RNA served as the template for amplifying TCR beta CDR3 regions. The authors performed first-round RT-PCR with HTBI primers and then a second-round multiplex PCR. TCRdb used MiXCR to reprocess the multiplex PCR reads, holding one entry per CDR3 protein. There are over a million distinct CDR3 sequences in the sample; approximately 35% occur only once, and roughly 11% lies in the top ten. Many counts were recorded for this clonotype. As yet, its antigen is unknown. The receptor comes from an adult man with Graves' hyperthyroidism. The sample comprised peripheral blood or thyroid tissue (not recorded which).

The CDR3 spells CASSVFALKGPQETQYF. The DNA of the CDR3 is TGTGCCAGCAGTGTATTCGCCCTTAAGGGGCCCCAAGAGACCCAGTACTTC. The rearrangement links TRBV2 to TRBJ2-5; D perhaps matches TRBD1 (5 bases). The germline V and J ends were trimmed by 4 bases and 1 base, with 19 bases remaining between them. Germline V gene data show CDR1 as SNHLY and CDR2 as FYNNEI. The CDR3 has 17 residues.